This record concerns one T cell receptor (beta chain) sequence. Antigen specificity is unknown. This entry belongs to a study of T cells in localized non-small cell lung cancer. Study-wide findings and caveats: Heterogeneity cannot be ruled out, as sequencing used one tumor region only. Uninvolved neighboring lung showed the greatest T cell clonality, exceeding tumor. The appearance of a median approximately 57 of the top 100 tumor clones was seen in adjacent lung.

The table came from immunoSEQ multiplex PCR; TCRdb's copy has only in-frame clones and leaves some out. The sample yields under 850 clones, just under 30% seen once. This CDR3 comprises 15 residues. V shed 5 bases, J shed 2 bases, and the junction held 5 bases outside the gene matches. The germline V gene encodes CDR1 SGHNT and CDR2 YENEEA. The source of this sequence is a woman aged 35-75 years with stage I squamous cell lung carcinoma. The chain is built from TRBV11-3 and TRBJ2-5; 10 nucleotides align to TRBD2. The sequencing used normal lung tissue next to the tumor, collected before any cancer treatment. The CDR3 nucleotides read TGTGCCAGCAGCCCCGGGACTAGCGTTCAAGAGACCCAGTACTTC. It encodes CASSPGTSVQETQYF.